This T cell receptor beta chain is drawn from a study of breast tumors, draining lymph nodes, adjacent tissues (dated by TCRdb to between 2015 and 2016). Regarding the complete study: TCR beta repertoires were compared across tumor, adjacent nontumor tissue and axillary lymph nodes obtained from breast cancer patients. The study was designed to assess the relationships and possible T-cell exchange between tumor, surrounding tissue and draining lymph node repertoires in human breast cancer.

The investigation overall reported the following: In luminal-like breast cancer, tumor and nontumor tissue repertoires resembled each other significantly more than in basal-like breast cancer. The conclusion that tumor T cells originate in lymph nodes was presented as consistent with a hypothesis rather than as directly demonstrated. Tumors showed preferential V and J gene usage, and their T-cell repertoire diversity fell below that of lymph nodes yet above that of nontumor tissue. The data were considered consistent with the idea that most tumor T cells come from the lymph node and then expand in tumor tissue.

Turning to this clonotype: Its antigen is still unknown. No much larger clone exists at a distance of one base, and base qualities are not known.

Sequenced using an Illumina HiSeq 2000. TCR beta chain libraries were generated by multiplex PCR amplification. The amplified TCR beta chain products were analyzed by high-throughput sequencing. The public sequencing data were trimmed at Q25 with fastp and processed into clonotypes with MiXCR by TCRdb, which kept only in-frame beta chains. Rows are unified per CDR3 protein, each entry keeping the most common DNA and genes. The table for this sample lists 45,000 to 60,000 distinct CDR3 sequences; about 21% of them were counted only once. The leading ten clones occupy 7.5% to 9.5% of the sample. The cysteine opens and the phenylalanine closes a CDR3 of 15 amino acids. Solely the CDR3 DNA is kept, with 45 bases framed from the first base. Trimmed from V: 1 base; trimmed from J: 9 bases; junction bases lacking a gene match: 8. From the germline V gene (reference sequence), CDR1 is SEHNR and CDR2 is FQNEAQ.

The sample was breast tumor tissue. The sequence joins TRBV7-9 to TRBJ2-1, and 8 junctional nucleotides match TRBD2. This TCR derives from a female donor with breast cancer. Some clones in this sample may be carry-over from other donors' samples. This receptor has the CDR3 CASSLGVGGEGEQFF. In nucleotides, the sequence is TGTGCCAGCAGCTTAGGGGTCGGGGGGGAGGGTGAGCAGTTCTTC.